Listed below are T cell receptor beta chains from one sample, sequenced in a study of CD4 T cell repertoires in COVID-19. Only in-frame clones appear in the TCRdb table, and some are missing; sequencing was by immunoSEQ multiplex PCR. This sample has 7,500 to 8,500 clones, with approximately 81% found just once. Sample: effector memory CD4+ T cells from blood, taken before the COVID-19 pandemic. These TCRs come from a human donor who had COVID-19. Both conserved end residues are part of each CDR3. Each record gives: J gene, D gene, V gene, clone size, CDR3 DNA, CDR3 protein. A D gene is named only where the DNA matches it firmly. Clone size appears in some rows only: once, few, many, or a class for an expanded clone.

>TRBJ1-2|TRBD1|TRBV19|large
TGTGCCAGTACAGGACAGGGGAGCGGCTACACCTTC
CASTGQGSGYTF
>TRBJ2-5|.|TRBV5-5|.
TGTGCCAGCAGCTTGGTGGGGGGACTCATTCAAGAGACCCAGTACTTC
CASSLVGGLIQETQYF
>TRBJ2-7|.|TRBV11-1|.
TGTGCCAGCAGCTGGGGGGTTTCCTACGAGCAGTACTTC
CASSWGVSYEQYF
>TRBJ2-1|.|TRBV30|.
TGTGCCTGGAACCAGCAGGAAAGTAATGAGCAGTTCTTC
CAWNQQESNEQFF
>TRBJ2-6|.|TRBV5-1|.
TGCGCCAGCAGCTTGGACGGGACATCCGGCTCTGGGGCCAACGTCCTGACTTTC
CASSLDGTSGSGANVLTF
>TRBJ1-2|.|TRBV6-5|.
TGTGCCAGCAGTTACTCGCGGGGCTTAGCTAACTATGGCTACACCTTC
CASSYSRGLANYGYTF
>TRBJ1-5|TRBD1|TRBV5-4|once
TGTGCCAGCAGCTCCACCGGGACAGGGGACGCTCAGCCCCAGCATTTT
CASSSTGTGDAQPQHF
>TRBJ1-1|TRBD1|TRBV6-4|few
TGTGCCAGCAGTGACTCTGCGGACAGGGGGGGCACTGAAGCTTTCTTT
CASSDSADRGGTEAFF
>TRBJ1-4|TRBD1|TRBV2|.
TGTGCCAGCAGTCCGGGGACAGGCCTCTTCGAAAAACTGTTTTTT
CASSPGTGLFEKLFF
>TRBJ2-3|.|TRBV11-3|.
TGTGCCAGCAGCTTAGAGGGGGCCAAAGATACGCAGTATTTT
CASSLEGAKDTQYF